The next 17 T cell receptor beta chains were all read from a single sample in a study of blood T cell repertoires in COVID-19. Assay used: immunoSEQ multiplex PCR; TCRdb lists only in-frame clones, some missing. The repertoire holds 210,000 or so clones, under 85% seen once, with under 10% in the top ten. The specimen sequenced was peripheral blood. The receptors stem from a woman older than 75 with COVID-19, enrolled during active disease.

The J gene is TRBJ2-7, the V gene TRBV7-6; 8 bases line up with TRBD2. Germline V gene sequence: CDR1 SGHVS, CDR2 FNYEAQ. The ends lost 5 bases at V and 4 bases at J; junction bases unmatched: 4. The CDR3 loop spans 13 amino acids. The CDR3 spells CASSPRGGYEQYF. As DNA, the CDR3 is TGTGCCAGCAGCCCCCGGGGGGGATACGAGCAGTACTTC.

The chain has TRBV9 and TRBJ2-7, with 13 bases fitting TRBD2. Germline lookup yields CDR1 SGDLS and CDR2 YYNGEE. The CDR3 sequence is 15 residues long. J gave up 4 bases and V 2 bases, and 3 bases lay outside the gene matches. The CDR3 nucleotides read TGTGCCAGCAGCGTCGGGACTAGCGGGGCTTACGAGCAGTACTTC. This encodes CASSVGTSGAYEQYF.

The V gene is TRBV18, the J gene TRBJ1-1, with D perhaps matching TRBD1 (5 bases). The CDR3 is made up of 15 amino acids. Germline V gene sequence: CDR1 KGHSH, CDR2 LQKENI. The V end was cut by 3 bases, the J end by 1 base, with 12 bases between. The CDR3 bases are TGTGCCAGCTCACCGGGAGGGGCGAGGAACACTGAAGCTTTCTTT. Translating it yields CASSPGGARNTEAFF.

The chain uses TRBV5-8 and TRBJ1-6, with D perhaps TRBD1 (5 bases). CDR1 is SGHTS and CDR2 is YDEGEE in the germline V gene. The V gene lost 4 bases and the J gene lost 12 bases, with 14 bases spanning the gap. CDR3 length: 13 amino acids. The CDR3 region is CASSRTPGLPLHF. The CDR3 DNA is TGTGCCAGCAGCCGAACGCCAGGGTTACCCCTCCACTTT.

The chain combines TRBV14 with TRBJ1-2; possible D gene TRBD1, 5 bases. The V and J ends lost 2 bases and 5 bases respectively, with 15 bases between them. CDR3 length: 15 residues. In germline, CDR1 is SGHDN, CDR2 FVKESK. The CDR3 loop is CASSQKTGGAYGYTF. CDR3 sequence (DNA): TGTGCCAGCAGCCAAAAAACAGGCGGCGCGTATGGCTACACCTTC.

The rearrangement uses TRBV4-2 and TRBJ2-1; possible D gene TRBD1, 5 bases. The V gene's germline CDR1 is LGHNA and CDR2 YNFKEQ. Trimming shortened V by 0 bases and J by 2 bases, and 14 bases separated the two germline ends. This CDR3 has 17 amino acids. The CDR3 DNA follows: TGTGCCAGCAGCCAAGATCAGGGCAACCCGCCCTACAATGAGCAGTTCTTC. Translated, it gives CASSQDQGNPPYNEQFF.

In this sample, this clone turned up once. The rearrangement links TRBV21-1 to TRBJ1-1; no check of the table's D call, TRBD1, against the DNA was made. TRBV21-1 is assigned pseudogene status. The CDR3 is made up of 16 amino acids. The CDR3 here is CASSKKKADRDTEAFF. CDR3 DNA sequence: TGTGCCAGCAGCAAAAAAAAGGCGGACAGGGACACTGAAGCTTTCTTT.

The rearrangement uses TRBV12-3 or TRBV12-4 and TRBJ1-5; the D is unclear. The V and J ends lost 3 bases and 5 bases respectively, with 5 bases between them. This CDR3 contains 12 residues. The CDR3 sequence: CASSFGDQPQHF. The CDR3 region has the DNA TGTGCCAGCAGTTTCGGTGATCAGCCCCAGCATTTT.

V is TRBV5-1 and J is TRBJ2-5; D is unresolved. The germline gives CDR1 SGHRS, CDR2 YFSETQ. The CDR3 runs 14 residues. Trimming took 0 bases from V and 3 from J, leaving 9 bases between them. CDR3 region: CASSLAGVEETQYF. CDR3 sequence (DNA): TGCGCCAGCAGCTTGGCCGGTGTGGAAGAGACCCAGTACTTC. Based on the CDR3 plus reference TRBV5-1 and TRBJ2-5, the full variable domain is KAGVTQTPRYLIKTRGQQVTLSCSPISGHRSVSWYQQTPGQGLQFLFEYFSETQRNKGNFPGRFSGRQFSNSRSEMNVSTLELGDSALYLCASSLAGVEETQYFGPGTRLLVL.

The rearrangement joins TRBV28 to TRBJ1-1, with D possibly TRBD1 on 6 matching bases. From germline, CDR1 is MDHEN and CDR2 SYDVKM. V dropped 3 bases and J dropped 5 bases, with 10 bases sitting between them. The CDR3 totals 13 residues. The CDR3 reads CASSLGAMTEAFF. The CDR3 nucleotides read TGTGCCAGCAGTTTGGGGGCTATGACTGAAGCTTTCTTT.

For the CDR3, the DNA is TGTGCCAGCAGCGGCAGGGCAGTGCCGAACACCGGGGAGCTGTTTTTT. Its translation: CASSGRAVPNTGELFF. The rearrangement uses TRBV5-5 and TRBJ2-2; D is possibly TRBD1 (5 bases). The CDR3 has 16 amino acids. Trimming removed 4 bases from V and 0 bases from J, with 13 bases in between. Germline V CDR1 and CDR2: SGHKS, YYEKEE (reference sequence).

The chain links TRBV3-1 (or the pseudogene TRBV3-2) to TRBJ1-4, with a tentative D call TRBD1 (5 bases). The CDR3 is 15 amino acids. The germline V gene has CDR1 LGHDT and CDR2 YNNKEL (reference sequence). Trimming stripped 1 base from V and 8 bases from J, with 14 bases between. The CDR3 DNA reads TGTGCCAGCAGCCAAGCCACGGAGGGGAAAGAAAAACTGTTTTTT. Protein sequence: CASSQATEGKEKLFF.

The chain is built from TRBV9 and TRBJ1-2; D unresolved. The V end was cut by 2 bases, the J end by 6 bases, with 14 bases between. The germline CDR1 and CDR2 sequences are SGDLS and YYNGEE. The CDR3 consists of 14 residues. CDR3 protein: CASSVMEGIHGYTF. The CDR3 DNA follows: TGTGCCAGCAGCGTCATGGAGGGTATTCATGGCTACACCTTC.

This rearrangement joins TRBV5-1 to TRBJ2-7; D is ambiguous. V was pared by 4 bases and J by 2 bases, with 16 bases between. Germline loops: CDR1 SGHRS, CDR2 YFSETQ. The CDR3 is 15 residues long. Here the CDR3 DNA reads TGCGCCAGCAGCCTCGCCCGTTCAGATACCTACGAGCAGTACTTC. It specifies CASSLARSDTYEQYF.

This clone was picked up one time. The chain joins TRBV6-5 to TRBJ1-2, with 11 bases that match TRBD1. Germline V gene sequence: CDR1 MNHEY, CDR2 SVGAGI. Trimming cost V 6 bases and J 7 bases; bases outside gene matches: 4. This CDR3 spans 13 amino acids. CDR3 DNA sequence: TGTGCCAGCAGAACCGGGACAGGGGGTGGCTACACCTTC. Its protein product is CASRTGTGGGYTF.

This chain joins TRBV5-8 and TRBJ2-7; no clear D gene. This CDR3 contains 12 residues. Germline CDR1 reads SGHTS; CDR2 reads YDEGEE. V shed 3 bases and J shed 0 bases, with 4 bases lying between them. The CDR3 DNA reads TGTGCCAGCAGCTGGAGCTCCTACGAGCAGTACTTC. Its protein is CASSWSSYEQYF.

The J gene is TRBJ2-3, the V gene TRBV7-3, with unresolved D. The V end lost 5 bases, the J end lost 2 bases, and 11 bases lay between the germline ends. Germline V gives CDR1 SGHTA, CDR2 FQGTGA. The CDR3 length is 14 residues. CDR3 sequence: CASSPGLSTDTQYF. The CDR3 DNA reads TGTGCCAGCAGCCCCGGGTTGTCCACAGATACGCAGTATTTT.